The clone carrying this T cell receptor (beta chain) appeared a few times. Its cognate antigen is unknown. This entry belongs to a study of CD8 T cells in Susac syndrome. Study results and limitations: Individuals included in the TCR sequencing and HLA analysis were acknowledged by the study to be relatively few in number.

The CDR3 extends over 15 amino acids. V lost 2 bases to trimming and J lost 3 bases; unmatched junction nucleotides: 5. Germline CDR1 and CDR2: KGHDR and SFDVKD. The authors reverse transcribed roughly 0.5 to 1 ug RNA with random hexamers. In TCRdb, the immunoSEQ multiplex PCR reads were re-called with MiXCR into one record per CDR3 protein. The data show 150,000 to 200,000 distinct CDR3 sequences, with roughly 95% seen just once and roughly 0.099% held by the top ten. This TCR was recovered from a human donor with multiple sclerosis. The chain employs TRBV24-1 and TRBJ2-7, with TRBD2 matching over 8 bases. Specimen: CD4+ T cells from PBMCs. The CDR3 is CATSDSKAGVYEQYF. CDR3 bases: TGTGCCACCAGTGATTCCAAAGCGGGAGTCTACGAGCAGTACTTC.